A single sample is the source of the 32 T cell receptor beta chains below, sequenced in a study of blood T cell repertoires in COVID-19. Assay: immunoSEQ multiplex PCR; the TCRdb copy retains only in-frame clones and omits some. The sample includes 150,000 to 200,000 clones, about 86% of them seen just once. The sample was peripheral blood. The receptors derive from a woman aged 60 to 75 with COVID-19, enrolled during active disease.

The chain carries TRBV28 and TRBJ1-2; 8 nucleotides agree with TRBD1. Germline values: CDR1 MDHEN, CDR2 SYDVKM. The J segment lost 0 bases and the V segment lost 6 bases, leaving 9 bases of the junction unmatched. The CDR3 runs 16 residues. The CDR3 DNA reads as TGTGCCAGCAGCTCCGACAGGGGAAGAGCTAACTATGGCTACACCTTC. It translates to CASSSDRGRANYGYTF.

The genes are TRBV10-3 and TRBJ2-7; 16 bases map to TRBD2. Germline V gene data show CDR1 as ENHRY and CDR2 as SYGVKD. Unmatched junction bases numbered 17, after V lost 5 bases and J lost 4 bases. CDR3 size: 20 residues. The CDR3 DNA reads TGTGCCATCAGTAGTGCCGGGACTAGCGGGAGGGCCGGTGGTACGTACGAGCAGTACTTC. This gives the protein CAISSAGTSGRAGGTYEQYF.

The genes are TRBV5-1 and TRBJ1-2, with D uncertain. The CDR3 extends over 13 amino acids. Per germline, CDR1 SGHRS and CDR2 YFSETQ. V shed 0 bases and J shed 4 bases, with 7 bases lying between them. The CDR3 DNA reads TGCGCCAGCAGCTTGGCGGGTGGCTATGGCTACACCTTC. It encodes CASSLAGGYGYTF.

This chain uses TRBV28 with TRBJ1-5; tentatively, D is TRBD1 (5 bases). Trimming took off 3 bases at V and 1 base at J, with 10 bases between the two ends. Germline V gene sequence: CDR1 MDHEN, CDR2 SYDVKM. The CDR3 runs 15 residues. The CDR3 here is CASSLRGRSNQPQHF. The CDR3 bases are TGTGCCAGCAGTTTGCGGGGGAGAAGCAATCAGCCCCAGCATTTT.

There are a few counts of this clone. This chain joins TRBV19 and TRBJ2-1; 13 positions agree with TRBD2. The CDR3 is 20 residues long. V lost 0 bases to trimming and J lost 12 bases; unmatched junction nucleotides: 20. Per germline, CDR1 LNHDA and CDR2 SQIVND (reference sequence). The CDR3 sequence: CASSIDPKTGLLAGGPGQFF. In DNA, the CDR3 is TGTGCCAGTAGTATAGATCCGAAGACAGGACTACTAGCGGGAGGGCCCGGGCAGTTCTTC.

CDR3: CASSQAYSTYEQYF. DNA for the CDR3: TGCGCCAGCAGCCAAGCTTACAGTACCTACGAGCAGTACTTC. This chain uses TRBV4-3 with TRBJ2-7; D uncertain. The CDR3 totals 14 residues. Germline V lookup: CDR1 LGHNA, CDR2 YSLEER. With 1 base removed from V and 2 bases from J, the gap between germline ends came to 9 bases.

V gene TRBV11-2 combines with J gene TRBJ2-1; 8 positions agree with TRBD2. With 6 bases clipped from V and 8 bases from J, the junction kept 12 bases outside the gene matches. The germline V gene has CDR1 SGHAT and CDR2 FQNNGV. This CDR3 region has 15 residues. The CDR3 bases are TGTGCCAGCAGGGGTAGCGGGACCCTCCGGGATGAGCAGTTCTTC. Protein sequence: CASRGSGTLRDEQFF.

This clone came up once. The gene calls are TRBV15 and TRBJ2-3; 8 positions match TRBD2. The germline V gene has CDR1 LNHNV and CDR2 YYDKDF (reference sequence). V trimming: 0 bases; J trimming: 2 bases; junction bases outside the gene matches: 7. CDR3 length: 17 amino acids. The CDR3, as DNA: TGTGCCACCAGCAGAGATGACACTAGCGGATTCACAGATACGCAGTATTTT. Translating it yields CATSRDDTSGFTDTQYF.

The CDR3 coding sequence is TGCAGCGTAGATTCAGGGCCCCGGGACACTGAAGCTTTCTTT. Translated: CSVDSGPRDTEAFF. The genes are TRBV29-1 and TRBJ1-1, with D possibly TRBD1 on 5 matching bases. The V and J ends lost 6 bases and 3 bases respectively, with 17 bases between them. Germline assignment: CDR1 SQVTM and CDR2 ANQGSEA. The CDR3 contains 14 residues.

This chain links TRBV7-9 with TRBJ2-6, with TRBD1 matching over 9 bases. Trimming removed 10 bases from V and 0 bases from J; junction bases left unmatched: 4. CDR1 is SEHNR and CDR2 is FQNEAQ in the germline V gene (reference sequence). This CDR3 has 15 residues. CDR3 DNA sequence: TGTGCCACACAGGGGGCGGGCTCTGGGGCCAACGTCCTGACTTTC. This encodes CATQGAGSGANVLTF.

The gene calls are TRBV6-2 or TRBV6-3 and TRBJ2-7; D might be TRBD2 (5 bases). CDR3 length: 14 amino acids. Per germline, CDR1 MNHEY and CDR2 SVGEGT. V was pared by 0 bases and J by 5 bases, with 11 bases between. CDR3 bases: TGTGCCAGCAGTTACTCAGAGGGTATCCACGAGCAGTACTTC. Protein product: CASSYSEGIHEQYF.

J is TRBJ1-1 and V is TRBV9; D is unclear. CDR1 is SGDLS and CDR2 is YYNGEE in the germline V gene. The CDR3 extends over 14 amino acids. V dropped 0 bases and J dropped 5 bases, with 11 bases sitting between them. This CDR3 reads CASSVVGRETEAFF. CDR3 in DNA: TGTGCCAGCAGCGTAGTGGGTCGGGAGACTGAAGCTTTCTTT. The variable domain in full, completed from reference TRBV9 and TRBJ1-1, reads DSGVTQTPKHLITATGQRVTLRCSPRSGDLSVYWYQQSLDQGLQFLIQYYNGEERAKGNILERFSAQQFPDLHSELNLSSLELGDSALYFCASSVVGRETEAFFGQGTRLTVV.

The V gene is TRBV19, the J gene TRBJ2-2, with D perhaps matching TRBD2 (5 bases). V gave up 2 bases and J gave up 5 bases, with 6 bases separating them. Germline values: CDR1 LNHDA, CDR2 SQIVND (reference sequence). CDR3 size: 13 residues. As DNA, the CDR3 is TGTGCCAGTAGTATACGGGAAACCGGGGAGCTGTTTTTT. It is translated as CASSIRETGELFF.

The V call is TRBV12-3 or TRBV12-4, the J call TRBJ1-1; D remains unclear. The CDR3 sequence is 13 residues long. Trimming removed 4 bases from V and 8 bases from J, with 14 bases in between. The CDR3 loop reads CASSWSSPREAFF. The CDR3 DNA reads TGTGCCAGCAGTTGGTCGTCCCCACGGGAAGCTTTCTTT.

The chain links TRBV30 to TRBJ2-1, with D perhaps matching TRBD2 (5 bases). V was clipped by 5 bases and J by 4 bases, with 9 bases between them. Germline CDR1 is GTSNPN and CDR2 is SVGIG (reference sequence). CDR3 length: 12 residues. CDR3: CAWATTYNEQFF. CDR3 in DNA: TGTGCCTGGGCGACTACGTACAATGAGCAGTTCTTC.

CDR3 DNA sequence: TGTGCCACCCGAGGACAGGGGGCAAATCAGCCCCAGCATTTT. Amino acid sequence: CATRGQGANQPQHF. This chain uses TRBV24-1 with TRBJ1-5, with TRBD1 matching over 11 bases. The CDR3 extends over 14 amino acids. J lost 4 bases, V lost 9 bases, and 4 bases had no gene match. Germline-derived CDR1 and CDR2 are KGHDR and SFDVKD.

The V call is TRBV12-5, the J call TRBJ2-2; 8 bases map to TRBD2. Germline CDR1 and CDR2: LGHNT and FRNRAP. The CDR3 is 18 residues long. The V and J ends lost 0 bases and 1 base, in that order; junction bases with no gene match: 7. The CDR3: CASGLVPDGRVNTGELFF. The CDR3 DNA is TGTGCTAGTGGTTTGGTACCCGACGGGAGGGTGAACACCGGGGAGCTGTTTTTT. Drawing the rest from reference TRBV12-5 and TRBJ2-2, the complete variable domain is DARVTQTPRHKVTEMGQEVTMRCQPILGHNTVFWYRQTMMQGLELLAYFRNRAPLDDSGMPKDRFSAEMPDATLATLKIQPSEPRDSAVYFCASGLVPDGRVNTGELFFGEGSRLTVL.

This chain uses TRBV6-5 with TRBJ1-4, with 7 positions matching TRBD1. The CDR3 consists of 15 residues. Trimming cost V 6 bases and J 4 bases; bases outside gene matches: 8. CDR1 MNHEY and CDR2 SVGAGI come from the germline V gene. The CDR3 DNA is TGTGCCAGCAGGCCCTCCGGGACAGTTAATGAAAAACTGTTTTTT. It yields the protein CASRPSGTVNEKLFF.

V gene TRBV11-2 combines with J gene TRBJ2-4; 7 bases agree with TRBD2. J gave up 5 bases and V 4 bases, and 5 bases lay outside the gene matches. The CDR3 is 14 residues long. Germline assignment: CDR1 SGHAT and CDR2 FQNNGV. The CDR3 protein is CASSSRTRENIQYF. Written as DNA, the CDR3 is TGTGCCAGCAGCTCCCGGACTAGAGAAAACATTCAGTACTTC.

CDR3 sequence reads: CASSRTGFSNTEAFF. DNA for the CDR3: TGTGCCAGCAGCCGGACAGGGTTTAGTAACACTGAAGCTTTCTTT. The V and J genes are TRBV7-2 and TRBJ1-1, with TRBD1 identical over 8 bases. The CDR3 is 15 residues long. Germline assignment: CDR1 SGHTA and CDR2 FQGNSA. The junction had 7 bases not matched to a gene; V was cut back by 5 bases and J by 2 bases.

This CDR3 is CATAQGANTEAFF. The CDR3 coding sequence is TGTGCCACTGCACAGGGGGCGAACACTGAAGCTTTCTTT. This sequence joins TRBV10-3 and TRBJ1-1, with 9 bases aligning to TRBD1. With V trimmed by 10 bases and J by 1 base, 4 bases remained unmatched. The CDR3 is 13 amino acids. Per germline, CDR1 ENHRY and CDR2 SYGVKD.

The chain couples TRBV7-2 to TRBJ2-7; TRBD1 aligns across 9 bases. CDR3 length: 17 residues. V was clipped by 3 bases and J by 1 base; unmatched bases: 10. The germline V gene encodes CDR1 SGHTA and CDR2 FQGNSA. CDR3 nucleotides: TGTGCCAGCAGCTTGACCCTCGGCGGGACAGGGTCCTACGAGCAGTACTTC. As protein: CASSLTLGGTGSYEQYF.

This rearrangement joins TRBV19 to TRBJ2-7; 11 nucleotides align to TRBD1. After removal of 4 bases from V and 4 bases from J, the junction contained 6 bases not matched to a gene. There are 15 residues in the CDR3. Germline values: CDR1 LNHDA, CDR2 SQIVND (reference sequence). The CDR3 sequence is CASSTAGTGGYEQYF. In DNA, the CDR3 is TGTGCCAGTAGTACCGCCGGGACAGGGGGTTACGAGCAGTACTTC.

V gene TRBV7-9 combines with J gene TRBJ1-1; D possibly corresponds to TRBD1 (5 bases). Trimming removed 1 base from V and 1 base from J, with 7 bases in between. This CDR3 is built from 14 residues. CDR1 is SEHNR, CDR2 FQNEAQ, per germline (reference sequence). CDR3 nucleotides: TGTGCCAGCAGCTTAGGGGGCAAGAACACTGAAGCTTTCTTT. As protein: CASSLGGKNTEAFF.

The genes are TRBV27 and TRBJ1-2; 8 nucleotides agree with TRBD1. J was trimmed by 7 bases and V by 3 bases; bases with no gene match: 4. The CDR3 totals 13 residues. Germline values: CDR1 MNHEY, CDR2 SMNVEV (reference sequence). In nucleotides, the CDR3 is TGTGCCAGCAGTTTCCAGGGGGCTGGTGGCTACACCTTC. It specifies CASSFQGAGGYTF.

The CDR3 sequence: CASSPPGQRTETQYF. CDR3 nucleotides: TGTGCCAGCAGTCCCCCGGGACAGAGGACGGAGACCCAGTACTTC. The chain links TRBV7-2 to TRBJ2-5; TRBD1 aligns across 7 bases. Trimming removed 6 bases from V and 5 bases from J; junction bases left unmatched: 12. The CDR3 spans 15 residues. Per germline, CDR1 SGHTA and CDR2 FQGNSA.

The chain is built from TRBV14 and TRBJ1-6; maybe TRBD1 (5 bases). The CDR3 sequence is 14 residues long. CDR1 and CDR2 from the germline V gene are SGHDN and FVKESK. Trimming took 3 bases from V and 7 from J, leaving 10 bases between them. This CDR3 is CASSQNHRNSPLHF. The CDR3 bases are TGTGCCAGCAGCCAGAACCACAGGAATTCACCCCTCCACTTT.

The rearrangement joins TRBV9 to TRBJ1-2; no clear D. The CDR3 length is 15 residues. CDR1 and CDR2 from the germline V gene are SGDLS and YYNGEE. Trimming removed 0 bases from V and 2 bases from J, with 11 bases in between. The CDR3 DNA is TGTGCCAGCAGCGTAGACGAGAGGAGGAACTATGGCTACACCTTC. Protein: CASSVDERRNYGYTF. Combining the CDR3 with reference TRBV9 and TRBJ1-2 gives the whole variable domain DSGVTQTPKHLITATGQRVTLRCSPRSGDLSVYWYQQSLDQGLQFLIQYYNGEERAKGNILERFSAQQFPDLHSELNLSSLELGDSALYFCASSVDERRNYGYTFGSGTRLTVV.

The chain joins TRBV6-5 to TRBJ2-5; D might be TRBD1 (5 bases). The CDR3 length is 13 residues. Germline CDR1 is MNHEY and CDR2 is SVGAGI. V was cut by 2 bases and J by 2 bases, with 6 bases left in between. For the CDR3, the DNA is TGTGCCAGCAGTTACACAGGACAAGAGACCCAGTACTTC. It encodes CASSYTGQETQYF.

The gene calls are TRBV7-9 and TRBJ1-2; D unresolved. The CDR3 consists of 15 residues. CDR1 SEHNR and CDR2 FQNEAQ come from the germline V gene (reference sequence). Trimming shortened V by 8 bases and J by 10 bases, and 26 bases separated the two germline ends. CDR3 sequence: CASGPTEGPSDFYTF. Written as DNA, the CDR3 is TGTGCCAGCGGCCCAACCGAGGGCCCATCGGATTTCTACACCTTC.

The rearrangement uses TRBV6-6 and TRBJ1-4; 8 positions match TRBD1. Per the germline V gene, CDR1 is MNHNY and CDR2 is SVGAGI (reference sequence). V was pared by 4 bases and J by 8 bases, with 9 bases of the junction left unmatched. The CDR3 totals 15 residues. Here the CDR3 DNA reads TGTGCCAGCAGTTTTCCAGGGGGCGGAAAGGAAAAACTGTTTTTT. Amino acid sequence: CASSFPGGGKEKLFF.

This sequence joins TRBV24-1 and TRBJ2-5, with 7 bases fitting TRBD1. J lost 2 bases, V lost 4 bases, and 6 bases had no gene match. CDR1 KGHDR and CDR2 SFDVKD come from the germline V gene. The CDR3 contains 15 residues. CDR3 DNA: TGTGCCACCAGTGACCTGAGACAGGGACAAGAGACCCAGTACTTC. This codes for CATSDLRQGQETQYF.